This entry concerns a single T cell receptor beta chain. V gave up 1 base and J gave up 4 bases, with 13 bases separating them. Germline V gives CDR1 SGHVS, CDR2 FNYEAQ. The CDR3 is 15 amino acids. Sequenced by immunoSEQ multiplex PCR; TCRdb stores in-frame clones only, minus some. The repertoire consists of about 140,000 clones, with 85% occurring once and the leading ten covering around 3%. The sample comes from a study of blood T cell repertoires in COVID-19. Across the study: COVID-19 samples collected from the United States, Italy and Spain covered acute and convalescent phases.

This clonotype originated in a man aged 45 to 65 with acute or convalescent COVID-19. Sample: peripheral blood. The rearrangement links TRBV7-6 to TRBJ1-2; D not certain. CDR3 DNA: TGTGCCAGCAGCTTAGTGAAATCACAGCTCTATGGCTACACCTTC. Amino acid sequence: CASSLVKSQLYGYTF.